This TCR beta chain was captured by sequencing in a study of T cells in localized non-small cell lung cancer (dated by TCRdb to 2019 to 2021). Regarding the study in general: The study examined T cell repertoires in 200 to 300 patients with early-stage NSCLC and compared tumors with uninvolved tumor-adjacent lungs. A mean age of around 66 years was recorded for the NSCLC patients, of whom more than 120 were male and 95 to 110 were female. The cohort consisted of approximately 220 treatment-naive NSCLC patients whose localized lung tumors had been resected. Broader findings and caveats from the paper: A median of 57 of the top 100 tumor clones turned up in the paired uninvolved adjacent lung, and under 30 of those clones also ranked among the top 100 of that same adjacent lung. Because multi-region tumor sequencing was not performed, intratumor heterogeneity could not be ruled out. Because the study design was exploratory, TCR variables were selected using unadjusted p-values without false-discovery rate correction. Uninvolved tumor-adjacent lung showed the highest T cell clonality, higher than tumor, which suggests more focused antigenic responses in the adjacent lung. Longer overall survival was associated with higher blood T cell density, whereas shorter survival was associated with higher adjacent-lung clonality.

TCR beta CDR3 regions were sequenced from DNA using the immunoSEQ Assay. In the original analysis: T cell density was computed as TCR beta template counts normalized to usable DNA estimated by amplifying housekeeping genes. Using the preseqR package, richness was estimated by extrapolating to 120,000 templates for tissue samples and 400,000 templates for PBMC samples. Clonality was calculated as one minus Pielou's evenness. To identify tissue-enriched TCRs, differential abundance testing was run on productive amino-acid clonotypes with a minimum total count of 5 and an alpha of 0.1. The Jaccard Index and the Morisita Overlap Index were used to measure how much the repertoires overlapped between compartments. GLIPH clustered TCR beta CDR3s with public tetramer-defined viral CDR3s; viral motifs required at least three viral sequences plus V-gene enrichment. This is the immuneACCESS table as TCRdb keeps it, with only in-frame sequences that have V and J called. A part of the clones is gone; compared with another copy, unresolved V genes explain less than half, and the rest is unexplained. Clone size and V and J calls were adopted from that table, with D and trimming inferred from the DNA. The sample yields fewer than 2,500 clones; roughly 26% were counted once. The top ten hold around 16% of the sample.

The CDR3 spans 15 residues, from the cysteine through the phenylalanine. Only the CDR3 region is kept as DNA, spanning 45 bases read in frame from base 1. CDR1 and CDR2 were assigned from the germline V gene as SGHNT and YENEEA. V lost 3 bases and J lost 4 bases; the stretch between them is 13 bases long. This clone has only a few counts. Its antigen remains undetermined. No per-base quality is available; no much larger clone lies one base away. Uninvolved adjacent lung was obtained at least 2 cm from the tumor margin, and the absence of atypia was confirmed by two independent pathologists. At diagnosis, tumor, uninvolved tumor-adjacent lung and peripheral blood were collected and then preserved as a mix of FFPE and fresh-frozen material.

The TCR sequence derives from a female donor older than 55 with stage I lung adenocarcinoma. The specimen comprised normal lung tissue next to the tumor, sampled before any cancer treatment. The rearranged segments are TRBV11-3 and TRBJ1-3; a tentative D match to TRBD1 spans 5 bases. Here is the DNA: TGTGCCAGCAGCTTGGACCAGGGACTCGGAAACACCATATATTTT. Translated, it reads CASSLDQGLGNTIYF.